This is a list of T cell receptor beta chains from one sample in a study of T-cell memory formation after mild COVID-19. TCRdb itself ran the 5' RACE reads through MiXCR, one entry per CDR3 protein. The table has roughly 200,000 distinct CDR3 sequences, 20% to 25% seen once. Sequenced: PBMCs or a T cell subset sorted from them (not recorded which). Every receptor here comes from an adult woman who had mild COVID-19 (a few samples of this study predate the infection). Cell type and time point are not known. CDR3s include the opening cysteine and the closing phenylalanine or tryptophan. A D gene is named only where the DNA matches it firmly. Only some rows state a clone size, as once, few, many or a class for expanded clones.

TRBV27,NA,few,13,TRBJ1-4,TGTGCCAGTACCTCAGCAACTAATGAAAGACTGTTTTTT,CASTSATNERLFF
TRBV12-3/TRBV12-4,NA,NA,14,TRBJ2-7,TGTGCCAGCAGTCCGCGAGGAGGGTTTAACGAGCAGTACTTC,CASSPRGGFNEQYF
TRBV20-1,TRBD2,many,14,TRBJ2-7,TGCAGTGCGCGTACTAGCGGGAGGGCCTACGAGCAGTACTTC,CSARTSGRAYEQYF
TRBV12-3/TRBV12-4,NA,NA,13,TRBJ1-2,TGTGCCAGCACCGTCGGGACCCACTATGGCTACACCTTC,CASTVGTHYGYTF
TRBV2,NA,few,12,TRBJ2-7,TGTGCCAGCAGCCCGAATGAGGGGACGCAGTACTTC,CASSPNEGTQYF
TRBV15,NA,NA,14,TRBJ2-7,TGTGCCACCAGCAGAGAGCGGGCACCCTACGAGCAGTACTTC,CATSRERAPYEQYF
TRBV12-3/TRBV12-4,NA,few,14,TRBJ1-3,TGTGCCAGCAGTGAGCAGGGTAGCGGAAACACCATATATTTT,CASSEQGSGNTIYF
TRBV29-1,NA,NA,13,TRBJ2-5,TGCAGCGTGCTCGGGGATTGGGCGGAGACCCAGTACTTC,CSVLGDWAETQYF
TRBV4-1,TRBD2,NA,14,TRBJ2-1,TGCGCCAGCAGCCAAGACCCGACTAGCGGGGAGCAGTTCTTC,CASSQDPTSGEQFF
TRBV6-5,TRBD1,NA,14,TRBJ2-5,TGTGCCAGCAGTTTACAGGGGAACCAAGAGACCCAGTACTTC,CASSLQGNQETQYF
TRBV6-5,NA,NA,14,TRBJ1-1,TGTGCCAGCAGTTACGCAGGGGCTTGGACTGAAGCTTTCTTT,CASSYAGAWTEAFF
TRBV3-1,NA,few,12,TRBJ2-7,TGTGCCAGCAGCCAAGAGCTCTACGAGCAGTACTTC,CASSQELYEQYF
TRBV20-1,NA,NA,16,TRBJ2-5,TGCAGTGCTAGCCCAACCTCCGGGGCGAGGTTGGAGACCCAGTACTTC,CSASPTSGARLETQYF
TRBV6-1,TRBD1,NA,15,TRBJ2-1,TGTGCCAGCAGTCCGGACAGGTCCTGGAACAATGAGCAGTTCTTC,CASSPDRSWNNEQFF
TRBV3-1,NA,few,14,TRBJ2-5,TGTGCCAGCAGCCTAATGGACGCTCAAGAGACCCAGTACTTC,CASSLMDAQETQYF
TRBV7-9,NA,NA,17,TRBJ1-2,TGTGCCAGCAGCCGCTTTCCGCCGACAGGAACGAACTATGGCTACACCTTC,CASSRFPPTGTNYGYTF
TRBV29-1,NA,NA,15,TRBJ2-7,TGCAGCGTTGAAGATGAGGGGGGGGGCCCCTACGAGCAGTACTTC,CSVEDEGGGPYEQYF
TRBV5-5,NA,NA,15,TRBJ2-7,TGTGCCAGCAGCTTGAACATGGACGGATGGGACGAGCAGTACTTC,CASSLNMDGWDEQYF
TRBV30,NA,few,10,TRBJ2-7,TGTGCCTGGACTAGCTACGAGCAGTACTTC,CAWTSYEQYF
TRBV7-6,TRBD2,NA,15,TRBJ2-7,TGTGCCAGCAGCGGCGGGACTAGGATTCAAGACGAGCAGTACTTC,CASSGGTRIQDEQYF
TRBV7-6,NA,few,15,TRBJ2-5,TGTGCCAGCAGCCATCGTACAGGGTCCCAAGAGACCCAGTACTTC,CASSHRTGSQETQYF
TRBV7-9,TRBD1,few,14,TRBJ2-4,TGTGCCAGCAGCTTAGGCAGGGGGTGGAACATTCAGTACTTC,CASSLGRGWNIQYF
TRBV24-1,NA,few,12,TRBJ2-1,TGTGCCACCAGTGACTCCCTCAATGAGCAGTTCTTC,CATSDSLNEQFF
TRBV12-3/TRBV12-4,TRBD2,NA,14,TRBJ2-1,TGTGCCAGCAGTTTAGGGGGGACTAGCAATGAGCAGTTCTTC,CASSLGGTSNEQFF
TRBV24-1,TRBD1,NA,19,TRBJ2-1,TGTGCCACCAGTGGGTCGGGACAGGGGGATGGACGCGCCTACAATGAGCAGTTCTTC,CATSGSGQGDGRAYNEQFF
TRBV6-5,TRBD2,NA,14,TRBJ2-1,TGTGCCAGCGCGACTGGGGGAGGGTCGGGTGAGCAGTTCTTC,CASATGGGSGEQFF
TRBV7-9,NA,few,15,TRBJ2-1,TGTGCCAGCGTAACGGGGCAGGGATCTTACAATGAGCAGTTCTTC,CASVTGQGSYNEQFF
TRBV29-1,NA,NA,11,TRBJ2-7,TGCAGCGTAGCGACACTCTACGAACAGTACTTC,CSVATLYEQYF
TRBV6-6,TRBD1,NA,11,TRBJ1-1,TGTGCCAGCAGTGATACAGGGGGCCTTTTCTTT,CASSDTGGLFF
TRBV2,TRBD1,NA,14,TRBJ2-3,TGTGCCAGCAGTCTAACAGGGGGCACAGATACGCAGTATTTT,CASSLTGGTDTQYF
TRBV27,TRBD2,NA,16,TRBJ2-2,TGTGCCAGCAGTGCTACTCTGCTAGCGGGAGCCGGGGAGCTGTTTTTT,CASSATLLAGAGELFF
TRBV12-5,NA,NA,11,TRBJ2-1,TGTGCTAGTGGTCGGTGGGGTGAGCAGTTCTTC,CASGRWGEQFF
TRBV9,NA,few,12,TRBJ2-2,TGTGCCAGCAGCGAGGGGGGAGGGGAGCTGTTTTTT,CASSEGGGELFF
TRBV7-3,NA,few,16,TRBJ2-2,TGTGCCAGCAGCCAACTCGGGACACCTATCACCGGGGAGCTGTTTTTT,CASSQLGTPITGELFF
TRBV7-6,NA,few,15,TRBJ1-5,TGTGCCAGCAGCTTAGCGCGGGACAGCAATCAGCCCCAGCATTTT,CASSLARDSNQPQHF
TRBV7-9,NA,few,13,TRBJ2-1,TGTGCCAGCAGCTTGGGACACCCGAATGAGCAGTTCTTC,CASSLGHPNEQFF